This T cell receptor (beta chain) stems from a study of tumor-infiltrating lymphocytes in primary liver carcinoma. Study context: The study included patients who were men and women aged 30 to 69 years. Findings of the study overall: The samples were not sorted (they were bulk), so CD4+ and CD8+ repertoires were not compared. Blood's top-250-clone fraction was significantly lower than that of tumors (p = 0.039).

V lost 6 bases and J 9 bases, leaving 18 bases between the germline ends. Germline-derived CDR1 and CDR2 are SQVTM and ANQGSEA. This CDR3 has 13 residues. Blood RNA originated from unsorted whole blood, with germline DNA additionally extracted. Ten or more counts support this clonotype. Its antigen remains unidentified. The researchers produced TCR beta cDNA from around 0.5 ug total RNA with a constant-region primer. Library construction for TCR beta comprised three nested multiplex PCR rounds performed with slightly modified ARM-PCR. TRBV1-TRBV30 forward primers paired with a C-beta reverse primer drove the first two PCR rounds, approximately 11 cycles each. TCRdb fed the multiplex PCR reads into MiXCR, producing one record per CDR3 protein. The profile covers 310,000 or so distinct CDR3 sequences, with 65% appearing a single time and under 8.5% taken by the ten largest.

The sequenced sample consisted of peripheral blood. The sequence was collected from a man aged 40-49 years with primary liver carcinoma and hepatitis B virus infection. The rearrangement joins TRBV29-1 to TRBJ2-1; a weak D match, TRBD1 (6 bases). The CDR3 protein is CSVGYYQGSEQFF. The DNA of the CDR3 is TGCAGCGTCGGGTACTATCAGGGGAGTGAGCAGTTCTTC.